This T cell receptor beta chain was profiled in a study of technical replicates of blood from a handful of donors. Germline V lookup: CDR1 MNHEY, CDR2 SMNVEV (reference sequence). There are 14 residues in the CDR3. With 8 bases clipped from V and 4 bases from J, the junction kept 9 bases outside the gene matches. Produced via immunoSEQ multiplex PCR; TCRdb's table is partial and in-frame only. The sample shows around 86,000 clones, approximately 96% of them seen only once. The sequence was obtained from a human donor in good health. V and J are TRBV27 and TRBJ2-5; 8 positions match TRBD2. Material: T cells isolated from PBMCs. CDR3 in DNA: TGTGCCAGCGCCTTCGGGGGGGCCGTAGAGACCCAGTACTTC. It codes for CASAFGGAVETQYF.